This record covers a single T cell receptor beta chain. This clonotype was recorded a few times. It has no known antigen specificity. No quality values exist for individual bases; no much larger clone is one base distant. V gives up 6 bases and J gives up 0 bases, and the segment between their germline ends measures 15 bases. The germline V gene encodes CDR1 SGHTA and CDR2 FQGNSA. The CDR3 has 15 amino acids, counting the end cysteine and phenylalanine. Here the CDR3 DNA is all that survives: 45 bases in frame from base 1. A patient counted as having stable Graves' hyperthyroidism if no progression to ophthalmopathy occurred over 18 months of follow-up. Hyperthyroidism patients were aged 18 to 65 years and newly diagnosed, with disease duration of less than 2 months. The study excluded patients with uncontrolled infections, other autoimmune diseases, pregnancy or lactation. Diagnoses relied on clinical symptoms, serum thyroxine and TRAb, thyroid ultrasound and orbital computed tomography. Ficoll-Paque density gradient centrifugation was used to isolate PBMCs from 8 to 10 ml of fresh peripheral blood. Trizol reagent was used to extract total RNA, and RNA quality was then checked on an Agilent 2100 Bioanalyzer.

The source of the sample is a study of T cells in Graves' hyperthyroidism and ophthalmopathy (dated by TCRdb to about 2019). Regarding the research as a whole: Peripheral blood was sampled at the time of initial diagnosis, prior to any treatment. TCR V-J signatures able to tell the groups apart were searched for in a discovery cohort of 100 patients, of whom around 43 had Graves' ophthalmopathy and roughly 59 had stable Graves' hyperthyroidism. The paper reports TCR Vbeta CDR3 sequencing of some 140 peripheral blood samples: around 41 ophthalmopathy, some 80 hyperthyroidism and roughly 17 progressor patients. Prospective prediction of ophthalmopathy was tested in an independent validation cohort of 18 to 20 hyperthyroidism patients and some 17 patients who later progressed to ophthalmopathy. After sampling, hyperthyroidism patients received methimazole starting at 30 mg daily, and ophthalmopathy patients received high-dose intravenous methylprednisolone. The roughly 99 discovery patients were divided at random into training and test sets in a 7:3 ratio. In roughly six Graves' hyperthyroidism patients, the study also compared T-cell repertoires from thyroid tissue with T-cell repertoires from blood. Findings and caveats that apply to the study as a whole: During validation, the model predicted progression to ophthalmopathy a median of roughly 7.1 months ahead of onset, with more than 55% sensitivity and about 75% specificity. A 13 V-J signature model separated ophthalmopathy from stable hyperthyroidism, with approximately 87% sensitivity and approximately 81% specificity in cross-validation and 80%/75% in testing. Most expanded thyroid clonotypes (frequency above 0.001) were also detected in blood, suggesting blood repertoires may reflect thyroid immune responses. Sample size was not statistically predetermined, and investigators were not blinded to group allocation.

The TCR beta CDR3 regions were amplified from RNA transcripts. A first-round RT-PCR of the TCR CDR3 used the HTBI primer set with the Qiagen OneStep RT-PCR kit. Libraries were constructed in a second round of multiplex PCR, after which size selection and purification were carried out. Paired-end sequencing of the libraries was performed with 100 bp reads on an Illumina HiSeq2000. As for the original processing: Raw data were processed with SOAPnuke, discarding reads with adapters, uncalled bases, mean Phred below 15, or no exact constant-primer or identifier match. High-quality paired reads were merged using COPE v1.2.5, and each unique nucleotide sequence was defined as a clonotype. Clonotypes were aligned to IMGT TRBV, TRBD and TRBJ reference segments using MiTCR v1.1. Analysis was restricted to V-J combinations with a frequency above 0.0001, which covered roughly 99% of repertoires. A TCS score was defined as the ratio between F50 (clonal expansion) and ExV (chaos), using BLOSUM62-based TCRdist between CDR3 peptides within each V-J. Welch's t-statistics and random forest reduced some 510 V-J features to about 13, which were used in a naive Bayes classifier (R e1071). Using fastp trimming at Q25 and MiXCR clonotype assembly, TCRdb reanalyzed the public sequencing data and kept in-frame beta chains. Identical CDR3 proteins give one entry, which carries the most common genes and DNA. It is TCRdb's table, rather than the study itself, that gives the V and J calls and clone size. In this sample the table shows about 96,000 distinct CDR3 sequences, 51% of which occur a single time. In total, the top ten clones hold around 27% of the sample.

The sample comprised blood. The clonotype originates from a woman aged 40 to 49 with Graves' hyperthyroidism. The chain joins TRBV7-2 to TRBJ2-7; the D segment is perhaps TRBD1 or TRBD2, each sharing 5 matched bases. The CDR3 is CASSLSPGSSYEQYF. Read as DNA, the sequence is TGTGCCAGCAGTTTATCACCAGGGAGCTCCTACGAGCAGTACTTC.